The 26 T cell receptor beta chains below all came from one sample that was sequenced in a study of monozygotic twins with inflammatory bowel disease. Each CDR3 protein gets one entry in TCRdb, which reprocessed the 5' RACE reads and gives no DNA. The sample totals more than 300,000 distinct CDR3 sequences; its top ten clones hold around 2.6%. The sequenced sample consisted of blood. These receptors came from a human donor with ulcerative colitis or Crohn's disease, or a healthy co-twin of an affected twin (not recorded which).

The J gene is TRBJ2-7, the V gene TRBV25-1; the TRBD1 assignment by TCRdb is unverifiable without DNA. CDR3 length: 15 residues. Germline V lookup: CDR1 MGHDK, CDR2 SYGVNS. The CDR3 spells CASSGTGTGGSEQYF.

This chain links TRBV5-6 with TRBJ2-7. CDR1 and CDR2 (germline): SGHDT, YYEEEE. The CDR3 loop spans 12 amino acids. CDR3 protein: CASSLGVYEQYF.

This chain links TRBV6-1 with TRBJ2-1; TCRdb's D gene call, TRBD2, goes unchecked for lack of DNA. The CDR3 loop spans 15 amino acids. CDR1 and CDR2 (germline): MNHNS, SASEGT. The CDR3 loop reads CASSRGGLSYNEQFF.

The chain carries TRBV20-1 and TRBJ2-7; TCRdb names TRBD1, which stays unverified in the absence of DNA. Looked up from germline, CDR1 is DFQATT and CDR2 is SNEGSKA (reference sequence). This CDR3 region has 13 residues. This CDR3 reads CSANRDNSYEQYF.

This chain links TRBV7-2 with TRBJ1-5; the D call of TRBD1 rests on TCRdb alone, since no DNA is present to check it. Germline V gives CDR1 SGHTA, CDR2 FQGNSA. This CDR3 comprises 14 residues. The CDR3 here is CASSFRDTNQPQHF. Full variable domain (remainder filled in from reference TRBV7-2 and TRBJ1-5): GAGVSQSPSNKVTEKGKDVELRCDPISGHTALYWYRQSLGQGLEFLIYFQGNSAPDKSGLPSDRFSAERTGGSVSTLTIQRTQQEDSAVYLCASSFRDTNQPQHFGDGTRLSIL.

The chain has TRBV24-1 and TRBJ2-2; no DNA is available, so the TRBD1 call from TCRdb remains unchecked. This CDR3 comprises 16 residues. Germline V gives CDR1 KGHDR, CDR2 SFDVKD. The CDR3 region is CATSDSGTGTTGELFF.

The genes are TRBV12-3 or TRBV12-4 and TRBJ2-4; TCRdb names TRBD1, which stays unverified in the absence of DNA. The CDR3 is 15 amino acids. CDR3 protein: CASSLGGLTKNIQYF.

The chain links TRBV4-2 to TRBJ2-1. Looked up from germline, CDR1 is LGHNA and CDR2 is YNFKEQ. This CDR3 contains 14 residues. The CDR3 spells CASSQASDYNEQFF.

The J gene is TRBJ2-7, the V gene TRBV5-5; the D call from TCRdb, TRBD2, cannot be confirmed without DNA. The germline gives CDR1 SGHKS, CDR2 YYEKEE (reference sequence). The CDR3 is made up of 14 amino acids. The CDR3 loop reads CAGSRGASSYEQYF. Combining the CDR3 with reference TRBV5-5 and TRBJ2-7 gives the whole variable domain DAGVTQSPTHLIKTRGQQVTLRCSPISGHKSVSWYQQVLGQGPQFIFQYYEKEERGRGNFPDRFSARQFPNYSSELNVNALLLGDSALYLCAGSRGASSYEQYFGPGTRLTVT.

This chain uses TRBV3-1 with TRBJ1-3. This CDR3 comprises 15 residues. Germline V lookup: CDR1 LGHDT, CDR2 YNNKEL (reference sequence). This CDR3 is CASSQVAGSGNTIYF.

The J gene is TRBJ2-3, the V gene TRBV6-5; TCRdb reports TRBD2, a call that lacks DNA to check it against. In germline, CDR1 is MNHEY, CDR2 SVGAGI. CDR3 size: 18 residues. The CDR3 here is CASSYSMKGRRSTDTQYF.

The chain recombines TRBV5-1 with TRBJ2-2; TCRdb indicates TRBD1, and absent DNA this call remains unverified. The germline gives CDR1 SGHRS, CDR2 YFSETQ. The CDR3 consists of 15 residues. The chain's CDR3 is CASSFYRGYGGELFF.

CDR3 in amino acids: CASSRSLGTSGGPDTQYF. The rearrangement links TRBV5-6 to TRBJ2-3; TCRdb's assignment of TRBD2 cannot be checked, as there is no DNA. The CDR3 has 18 amino acids. CDR1 SGHDT and CDR2 YYEEEE come from the germline V gene.

The chain joins TRBV7-8 to TRBJ2-1. Germline CDR1 SGHVS, CDR2 FQNEAQ. CDR3 size: 12 residues. This chain's CDR3 is CASSPHRTEQFF.

This chain connects TRBV20-1 to TRBJ2-7; TCRdb picks TRBD1, but there is no DNA to check that call. The CDR3 length is 14 residues. Germline V gene data show CDR1 as DFQATT and CDR2 as SNEGSKA (reference sequence). This CDR3 reads CSASRAASSYEQYF.

The rearrangement links TRBV4-1 to TRBJ2-7; the D call of TRBD1 rests on TCRdb alone, since no DNA is present to check it. The germline V gene encodes CDR1 MGHRA and CDR2 YSYEKL. CDR3 size: 14 residues. CDR3 sequence reads: CASKSESGAYEQYF.

CDR3 sequence reads: CATSDLGQGWTEAFF. The J gene is TRBJ1-1, the V gene TRBV24-1; TCRdb names TRBD1, which stays unverified in the absence of DNA. This CDR3 contains 15 residues. Germline V lookup: CDR1 KGHDR, CDR2 SFDVKD.

This chain's CDR3 is CATYGAGRLNTEAFF. J is TRBJ1-1 and V is TRBV2; TCRdb proposes TRBD1, but this gene call is untestable without DNA. The CDR3 sequence is 15 residues long. From germline, CDR1 is SNHLY and CDR2 FYNNEI.

This sequence joins TRBV7-3 and TRBJ2-5; checking the TCRdb D call of TRBD2 is not possible without DNA. The germline V gene encodes CDR1 SGHTA and CDR2 FQGTGA. The CDR3 consists of 14 residues. CDR3: CASSVAGGQETQYF.

The chain recombines TRBV5-6 with TRBJ2-4; TCRdb reports TRBD1, a call that lacks DNA to check it against. Germline CDR1 reads SGHDT; CDR2 reads YYEEEE. The CDR3 has 16 residues. CDR3 sequence reads: CASSFSGHGEVGIQYF.

The chain employs TRBV20-1 and TRBJ1-5. This CDR3 spans 14 amino acids. Germline CDR1 reads DFQATT; CDR2 reads SNEGSKA (reference sequence). The chain's CDR3 is CSARPRADNQPQHF.

This CDR3 is CASRLKGDFDTGELFF. The chain combines TRBV5-6 with TRBJ2-2; absent DNA, TCRdb's TRBD1 call cannot be checked. CDR1 SGHDT and CDR2 YYEEEE come from the germline V gene. The CDR3 covers 16 residues.

The chain recombines TRBV4-3 with TRBJ2-2; TCRdb returns TRBD1, unconfirmable since there is no DNA. Germline lookup yields CDR1 LGHNA and CDR2 YSLEER. This CDR3 is built from 15 residues. The chain's CDR3 is CASSQEGGSTGELFF.

The CDR3 spells CASSYSIRDYEQYF. J is TRBJ2-7 and V is TRBV6-2 or TRBV6-3; TCRdb's D call, TRBD1, is unchecked because there is no DNA. The CDR3 extends over 14 amino acids. The germline CDR1 and CDR2 sequences are MNHEY and SVGEGT.

This rearrangement joins TRBV9 to TRBJ2-4; TCRdb proposes TRBD2, but this gene call is untestable without DNA. Germline V gives CDR1 SGDLS, CDR2 YYNGEE. The CDR3 runs to 14 residues. CDR3 loop: CASSVGGGGNIQYF. The variable domain in full, with the rest retrieved from reference TRBV9 and TRBJ2-4, is DSGVTQTPKHLITATGQRVTLRCSPRSGDLSVYWYQQSLDQGLQFLIQYYNGEERAKGNILERFSAQQFPDLHSELNLSSLELGDSALYFCASSVGGGGNIQYFGAGTRLSVL.

The V gene is TRBV5-1, the J gene TRBJ2-7. This CDR3 contains 13 residues. The germline CDR1 and CDR2 sequences are SGHRS and YFSETQ. The CDR3 sequence is CASSSTGPYEQYF.